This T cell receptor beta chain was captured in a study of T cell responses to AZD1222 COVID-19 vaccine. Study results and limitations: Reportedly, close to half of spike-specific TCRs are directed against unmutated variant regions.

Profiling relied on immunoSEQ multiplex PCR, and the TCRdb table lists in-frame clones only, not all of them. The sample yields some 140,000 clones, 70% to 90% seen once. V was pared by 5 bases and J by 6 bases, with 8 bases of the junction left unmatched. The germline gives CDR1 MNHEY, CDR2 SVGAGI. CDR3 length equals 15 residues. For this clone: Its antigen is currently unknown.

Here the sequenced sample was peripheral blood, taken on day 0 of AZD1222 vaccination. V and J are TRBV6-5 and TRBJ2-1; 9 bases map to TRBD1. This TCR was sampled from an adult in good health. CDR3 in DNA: TGTGCCAGCAGTCACAGGGGGCCCGTTCTCAATGAGCAGTTCTTC. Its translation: CASSHRGPVLNEQFF.